Listed here is a single TCR beta chain. These data come from a study of technical replicates of blood from several donors. Here immunoSEQ multiplex PCR was the method, and the copy in TCRdb shows in-frame clones only, minus some. Of tens of thousands of clones listed, 93% are singletons. The CDR3 has 12 residues. With 7 bases removed from V and 9 bases from J, the gap between germline ends came to 15 bases. The germline gives CDR1 SGDLS, CDR2 YYNGEE. Sequencing input: T cells isolated from PBMCs. This chain joins TRBV9 and TRBJ2-3; TRBD2 might be the D (5 bases). This clonotype was obtained from a human donor in good health. DNA of the CDR3: TGTGCCAGCCAGCGGTCCGGGGAGACGCAGTATTTT. Protein: CASQRSGETQYF.